A single sample gave rise to the 21 T cell receptor beta chains below, sequenced in a study of blood T cell repertoires in COVID-19. The data were produced by immunoSEQ multiplex PCR, yet TCRdb's version contains in-frame clones alone and is incomplete. Altogether some 120,000 clones are present, more than 65% being singletons, with the ten largest covering over 2%. Material: peripheral blood. The receptors shown here come from a woman aged 65 to 85 with acute or convalescent COVID-19.

This rearrangement joins TRBV24-1 to TRBJ2-1; TRBD1 agrees at 8 bases. The V gene's germline CDR1 is KGHDR and CDR2 SFDVKD. The V gene end was trimmed by 2 bases and the J gene end by 6 bases; junction bases not matched to a gene: 5. The CDR3 is 15 amino acids. The CDR3 reads CATSDSGQVGNEQFF. The CDR3 DNA follows: TGTGCCACCAGTGATTCGGGACAGGTAGGCAATGAGCAGTTCTTC.

The rearrangement links TRBV19 to TRBJ1-6; D is unresolved. V gave up 5 bases and J gave up 9 bases, with 11 bases separating them. The germline CDR1 and CDR2 sequences are LNHDA and SQIVND (reference sequence). There are 13 residues in the CDR3. The CDR3 here is CASSQTTGSPLHF. The CDR3 nucleotides read TGTGCCAGTAGTCAAACAACGGGTTCACCCCTCCACTTT. Full variable domain (missing parts from reference TRBV19 and TRBJ1-6): DGGITQSPKYLFRKEGQNVTLSCEQNLNHDAMYWYRQDPGQGLRLIYYSQIVNDFQKGDIAEGYSVSREKKESFPLTVTSAQKNPTAFYLCASSQTTGSPLHFGNGTRLTVT.

The chain carries TRBV13 and TRBJ2-7; maybe TRBD2 (6 bases). Trimming removed 5 bases at V and 4 bases at J, with 9 bases between. Germline V lookup: CDR1 PRHDT, CDR2 FYEKMQ (reference sequence). CDR3 length equals 12 residues. The CDR3 coding sequence is TGTGCCAGCAGCCTGGAGGGGTACGAGCAGTACTTC. This encodes CASSLEGYEQYF.

This clone was recorded once. The chain carries TRBV6-6 and TRBJ2-1; the D gene is possibly TRBD2 (5 bases). Trimming left V 6 bases short and J 0 bases short, with 9 bases between. Germline values: CDR1 MNHNY, CDR2 SVGAGI (reference sequence). The CDR3 sequence is 14 residues long. The CDR3 sequence is CASSRGSSYNEQFF. CDR3 bases: TGTGCCAGCAGCCGGGGTAGCTCCTACAATGAGCAGTTCTTC.

V usage is TRBV10-3 and J usage is TRBJ1-1, with 7 bases lining up with TRBD1. The V segment lost 9 bases and the J segment 1 base; nucleotides outside the gene matches: 8. Germline V lookup: CDR1 ENHRY, CDR2 SYGVKD. This CDR3 is built from 14 residues. This CDR3 is CAIRTGDRNTEAFF. In DNA, the CDR3 is TGTGCCATTAGAACAGGGGATAGGAACACTGAAGCTTTCTTT.

The chain is built from TRBV9 and TRBJ2-1; a weak D match, TRBD2 (5 bases). The CDR3 extends over 15 amino acids. Trimming removed 0 bases at V and 2 bases at J, with 9 bases between. CDR1 and CDR2 from the germline V gene are SGDLS and YYNGEE. As DNA, the CDR3 is TGTGCCAGCAGCGTAGATCTCGGGACCTACAATGAGCAGTTCTTC. Translated, it gives CASSVDLGTYNEQFF.

Only a few counts were recorded for this clone. The chain uses TRBV2 and TRBJ2-7, with TRBD2 matching 12 bases. The CDR3 is 14 residues long. With 6 bases clipped from V and 7 bases from J, the junction kept 7 bases outside the gene matches. Germline V lookup: CDR1 SNHLY, CDR2 FYNNEI. DNA for the CDR3: TGTGCCAGCAGCTTTACTAGCGGGAGGTGGGAGCAGTACTTC. Residues: CASSFTSGRWEQYF.

This rearrangement joins TRBV10-3 to TRBJ2-7; D call uncertain. This CDR3 is 12 amino acids long. Per the germline V gene, CDR1 is ENHRY and CDR2 is SYGVKD. Trimming cost V 8 bases and J 2 bases, with 10 bases left between them. CDR3 nucleotide sequence: TGTGCCATCTCTACAGTTACCTACGAGCAGTACTTC. Its translation is CAISTVTYEQYF.

This sequence joins TRBV7-2 and TRBJ2-3; TRBD1 might be the D (6 bases). Germline V gene data show CDR1 as SGHTA and CDR2 as FQGNSA. The CDR3 has 15 residues. V shed 4 bases and J shed 1 base, with 12 bases lying between them. CDR3 nucleotides: TGTGCCAGCAGCTCTACAGGGCTCGGCACAGATACGCAGTATTTT. It is translated as CASSSTGLGTDTQYF.

The V call is TRBV7-2, the J call TRBJ2-7; TRBD1 aligns across 7 bases. Trimming removed 4 bases from V and 3 bases from J; junction bases left unmatched: 9. The CDR3 contains 15 residues. Germline loops: CDR1 SGHTA, CDR2 FQGNSA. CDR3 sequence (DNA): TGTGCCAGCAGCTATTTCGACAGGGCAGACTACGAGCAGTACTTC. Amino acids: CASSYFDRADYEQYF.

The V gene is TRBV4-3, the J gene TRBJ1-2, with D possibly matching TRBD1 (6 bases). Trimming took off 0 bases at V and 5 bases at J, with 22 bases between the two ends. The germline CDR1 and CDR2 sequences are LGHNA and YSLEER. The CDR3 totals 18 residues. CDR3 sequence (DNA): TGCGCCAGCAGCCAAGAGGAACAGGGTGGACGATTTTGGTATGGCTACACCTTC. Translation: CASSQEEQGGRFWYGYTF.

The chain recombines TRBV5-5 with TRBJ1-2; TRBD1 matches 9 bases. The CDR3 extends over 13 amino acids. Germline lookup yields CDR1 SGHKS and CDR2 YYEKEE (reference sequence). Unmatched junction bases numbered 6, after V lost 6 bases and J lost 6 bases. CDR3 residues: CASTLQGAHGYTF. CDR3 bases: TGTGCCAGCACCTTACAGGGGGCGCATGGCTACACCTTC.

The genes are TRBV5-1 and TRBJ2-3, with TRBD1 as a possible D gene (6 bases). Germline-derived CDR1 and CDR2 are SGHRS and YFSETQ. V was pared by 0 bases and J by 0 bases, with 11 bases between. The CDR3 consists of 16 residues. CDR3 loop: CASSLAPRGSTDTQYF. CDR3 bases: TGCGCCAGCAGCTTGGCCCCGAGGGGGAGCACAGATACGCAGTATTTT.

This clone was recorded once. The chain is built from TRBV7-2 and TRBJ2-7; D may be TRBD1 (5 bases). In germline, CDR1 is SGHTA, CDR2 FQGNSA. The CDR3 consists of 16 residues. V lost 5 bases to trimming and J lost 3 bases, with 20 bases between them. Here the CDR3 reads CASSHSVGAIVYEQYF. The CDR3 DNA reads as TGTGCCAGCAGCCATAGTGTAGGGGCCATCGTCTACGAGCAGTACTTC.

This clone was counted between two and nine times. The chain is built from TRBV19 and TRBJ1-1, with 9 bases matching TRBD1. Trimming removed 6 bases from V and 1 base from J; junction bases left unmatched: 3. Germline loops: CDR1 LNHDA, CDR2 SQIVND (reference sequence). This CDR3 comprises 14 residues. Here the CDR3 reads CASRKQGANTEAFF. The CDR3 DNA reads as TGTGCCAGTAGGAAACAGGGGGCGAACACTGAAGCTTTCTTT.

This sequence joins TRBV3-1 (or the pseudogene TRBV3-2) and TRBJ1-2, with 10 nucleotides matching TRBD1. V was clipped by 4 bases and J by 5 bases; unmatched bases: 4. Per the germline V gene, CDR1 is LGHDT and CDR2 is YNNKEL (reference sequence). The CDR3 totals 14 residues. CDR3 sequence: CASSPGTGEYGYTF. CDR3 DNA sequence: TGTGCCAGCAGCCCAGGGACAGGGGAATATGGCTACACCTTC.

This clone appeared a single time. The chain employs TRBV24-1 and TRBJ2-7, with 7 bases fitting TRBD2. V trimming: 9 bases; J trimming: 1 base; junction bases outside the gene matches: 2. CDR1 KGHDR and CDR2 SFDVKD come from the germline V gene. This CDR3 has 12 amino acids. CDR3 DNA sequence: TGTGCCACCGGGGGGGATTCCTACGAGCAGTACTTC. This codes for CATGGDSYEQYF.

This clone was seen repeatedly, ten times or more. The chain links TRBV5-1 to TRBJ2-7; maybe TRBD2 (6 bases). Trimming pared 0 bases from V and 1 base from J, leaving 17 bases between. The CDR3 has 17 amino acids. The germline gives CDR1 SGHRS, CDR2 YFSETQ. This CDR3 is CASSLAQRGALSYEQYF. The CDR3 DNA follows: TGCGCCAGCAGCTTGGCCCAGCGCGGGGCGCTTTCCTACGAGCAGTACTTC.

CDR3 residues: CAWTQGLAGVIGELFF. CDR3 in DNA: TGTGCCTGGACTCAGGGACTAGCGGGAGTAATCGGGGAGCTGTTTTTT. J is TRBJ2-2 and V is TRBV30, with 14 bases fitting TRBD2. From germline, CDR1 is GTSNPN and CDR2 SVGIG (reference sequence). Trimming removed 4 bases from V and 7 bases from J; junction bases left unmatched: 8. The CDR3 contains 16 residues.

The chain couples TRBV19 to TRBJ1-2; D might be TRBD1 (6 bases). CDR3 size: 17 residues. Per germline, CDR1 LNHDA and CDR2 SQIVND (reference sequence). V lost 3 bases and J lost 2, with 19 bases in between. CDR3: CASSIFVPDSLNYGYTF. The CDR3 DNA reads as TGTGCCAGTAGTATTTTCGTCCCGGACAGTCTCAACTATGGCTACACCTTC.

This clone was recorded a few times. This chain connects TRBV5-4 to TRBJ2-3; 10 bases align to TRBD2. The J segment lost 4 bases and the V segment lost 4 bases, leaving 6 bases of the junction unmatched. Germline CDR1 is SGHNT and CDR2 is YYREEE (reference sequence). The CDR3 loop spans 15 amino acids. The DNA of the CDR3 is TGTGCCAGCAGCCAGCTAGCGGGGGAGTCAGATACGCAGTATTTT. Its protein is CASSQLAGESDTQYF.